One and the same sample provided the 26 T cell receptor beta chains below, sequenced in a study of regulatory T cells in long-lasting Graves disease. Time point denoted: newly diagnosed GD, antithyroid drugs for less than 3 months. Construction of the TCR library relied on RNA isolated from PBMCs. HTBI primers from iRepertoire and Arm-PCR of CDR3 regions yielded the TCR beta libraries. TCRdb re-analysed the multiplex PCR reads in MiXCR, keeping a single row per CDR3 protein. The table shows 400,000 to 500,000 distinct CDR3 sequences, with 11% to 15% occurring only once. A further study also used this sample, focusing on T cells in Graves' hyperthyroidism and ophthalmopathy.

The sample in question was peripheral blood mononuclear cells (PBMCs), obtained at new diagnosis, from a patient treated with antithyroid drugs. These receptors were collected from a woman aged 50 to 60 with Graves disease.

Notes on this clonotype: A single base separates this from a much larger clone, so it may be a read error. The chain recombines TRBV7-3 with TRBJ2-7, with 8 bases lining up with TRBD2. Losses at the gene ends were 5 bases for V and 7 bases for J; bases not matched to a gene: 16. This CDR3 has 16 residues. Germline V lookup: CDR1 SGHTA, CDR2 FQGTGA. Here the CDR3 reads CASSPGLGLGEVEQYF. For the CDR3, the DNA is TGTGCCAGCAGCCCAGGTCTGGGACTAGGGGAGGTGGAGCAGTACTTC.

This chain's CDR3 is CASSLRALVTEAFF. The DNA for the CDR3 is TGTGCCAGCAGCCTCAGGGCTCTGGTTACTGAAGCTTTCTTT. The chain uses TRBV7-9 and TRBJ1-1; perhaps TRBD1 as D (5 bases). The CDR3 sequence is 14 residues long. Trimming took 5 bases from V and 5 from J, leaving 15 bases between them. Per germline, CDR1 SEHNR and CDR2 FQNEAQ (reference sequence).

V and J are TRBV6-1 and TRBJ2-3; 9 bases match TRBD2. CDR1 and CDR2 from the germline V gene are MNHNS and SASEGT. The junction had 25 bases not matched to a gene; V was cut back by 6 bases and J by 9 bases. The CDR3 length is 19 residues. CDR3 protein: CASRSGTSRFHGRKLTQYF. For the CDR3, the DNA is TGTGCCAGCAGGTCCGGGACTAGCCGGTTTCACGGACGGAAACTGACGCAGTATTTT.

Worth noting for this clonotype: The junction does not match germline at one end; this may be a read error. The chain has TRBV7-3 and TRBJ2-3, with D uncertain. This CDR3 has 14 amino acids. The germline V gene encodes CDR1 SGHTA and CDR2 FQGTGA. CDR3 region: CASSLRRSTDTQCF. CDR3 nucleotide sequence: TGTGCCAGCAGCTTAAGGCGGAGCACAGATACGCAGTGTTTT.

J is TRBJ1-6 and V is TRBV5-5; 7 bases agree with TRBD1. Germline trimming cut 4 bases from V and 3 bases from J; bases unmatched to any gene: 4. The CDR3 sequence is 15 residues long. The germline V gene has CDR1 SGHKS and CDR2 YYEKEE (reference sequence). The CDR3 loop is CASSPGQVYNSPLHF. DNA for the CDR3: TGTGCCAGCAGCCCTGGACAGGTCTATAATTCACCCCTCCACTTT. The full variable domain, rest sourced from reference TRBV5-5 and TRBJ1-6, is DAGVTQSPTHLIKTRGQQVTLRCSPISGHKSVSWYQQVLGQGPQFIFQYYEKEERGRGNFPDRFSARQFPNYSSELNVNALLLGDSALYLCASSPGQVYNSPLHFGNGTRLTVT.

CDR3 region: CASSLRFSPLHF. For the CDR3, the DNA is TGTGCCAGCAGCTTAAGGTTTTCACCCCTCCACTTT. The chain combines TRBV5-6 with TRBJ1-6, with D unresolved. CDR1 SGHDT and CDR2 YYEEEE come from the germline V gene. CDR3 length: 12 residues. The V and J ends lost 2 bases and 9 bases respectively, with 6 bases between them.

This chain connects TRBV7-2 to TRBJ1-4; D may be TRBD1 (5 bases). The V and J ends lost 5 bases and 8 bases respectively, with 18 bases between them. From germline, CDR1 is SGHTA and CDR2 FQGNSA. The CDR3 sequence is 15 residues long. For the CDR3, the DNA is TGTGCCAGCAGCGACTGGGGCTCTTTAGGGGAAAAACTGTTTTTT. Protein: CASSDWGSLGEKLFF.

This clonotype appeared many times. A read error may account for a junction end that differs from germline. The rearrangement links TRBV20-1 to TRBJ2-5, with D tentatively TRBD2 (5 bases). The germline V gene has CDR1 DFQATT and CDR2 SNEGSKA (reference sequence). The CDR3 consists of 14 residues. The CDR3 here is CSAREVGAQGTQYF. CDR3 bases: TGCAGTGCTAGAGAAGTGGGAGCACAAGGGACCCAGTACTTC.

This clonotype was counted ten times or more. This chain connects TRBV3-1 to TRBJ2-7; tentative D call: TRBD1 (5 bases). The germline gives CDR1 LGHDT, CDR2 YNNKEL (reference sequence). Between the trimmed V and J ends, which lost 0 bases and 6 bases, there was a span of 9 bases. This CDR3 comprises 13 residues. The chain's CDR3 is CASSQDQGREQYF. Written as DNA, the CDR3 is TGTGCCAGCAGCCAAGATCAGGGTCGCGAGCAGTACTTC.

This clonotype was observed many times. V and J are TRBV7-2 and TRBJ2-7, with 11 bases matching TRBD1. The V gene's germline CDR1 is SGHTA and CDR2 FQGNSA. This CDR3 comprises 14 residues. V shed 5 bases and J 6 bases; nucleotides not matched to a gene: 6. CDR3 nucleotide sequence: TGTGCCAGCAGCCGAGGGGGGACAGGGGGCGAGCAGTACTTC. Translation: CASSRGGTGGEQYF.

This clonotype was seen at least ten times. This sequence joins TRBV24-1 and TRBJ2-7; TRBD1 matches 9 bases. The CDR3 loop spans 15 amino acids. Looked up from germline, CDR1 is KGHDR and CDR2 is SFDVKD. J lost 6 bases, V lost 3 bases, and 8 bases had no gene match. CDR3 protein: CATSDPSGTGREQYF. The CDR3 DNA sequence: TGTGCCACCAGTGATCCCTCCGGGACAGGGCGCGAGCAGTACTTC.

This clonotype was seen many times. The chain recombines TRBV28 with TRBJ2-1, with D perhaps TRBD2 (5 bases). The V end was cut by 6 bases, the J end by 2 bases, with 14 bases between. The CDR3 runs to 15 residues. Germline CDR1 is MDHEN and CDR2 is SYDVKM. The DNA of the CDR3 is TGTGCCAGCAGGTCGGGAACTACTACCTACAATGAGCAGTTCTTC. This encodes CASRSGTTTYNEQFF.

This clonotype was found many times. The chain joins TRBV28 to TRBJ2-5; tentative D call: TRBD1 (6 bases). Deletions cut 5 bases from V and 1 base from J, with 11 bases between. Germline V gives CDR1 MDHEN, CDR2 SYDVKM. This CDR3 region has 14 residues. CDR3 DNA: TGTGCCAGCAGTCGCCGAGGGGGCCAAGAGACCCAGTACTTC. This codes for CASSRRGGQETQYF.

This clonotype was detected many times. V usage is TRBV11-2 and J usage is TRBJ2-7; D possibly matches TRBD1 or TRBD2 (5 bases each). Trimming cost V 1 base and J 7 bases, with 17 bases left between them. The CDR3 is 15 amino acids. CDR1 is SGHAT, CDR2 FQNNGV, per germline. CDR3 residues: CASSLAVPRDGEQYF. The CDR3 DNA is TGTGCCAGCAGCTTAGCCGTGCCCAGGGACGGTGAGCAGTACTTC.

The V and J genes are TRBV6-9 and TRBJ2-7; TRBD2 aligns across 11 bases. Germline V gene lookup returns CDR1 MNHGY and CDR2 SVAAGI. J was trimmed by 3 bases and V by 3 bases; bases with no gene match: 4. This CDR3 is built from 15 residues. The DNA for the CDR3 is TGTGCCAGCAGTTACGGGACTAGCGGACTCTACGAGCAGTACTTC. Protein: CASSYGTSGLYEQYF.

The table lists this clonotype with a few counts. The chain is built from TRBV5-5 and TRBJ2-1; D may be TRBD1 or TRBD2 (8 bases each). The CDR3 consists of 19 residues. Germline V lookup: CDR1 SGHKS, CDR2 YYEKEE (reference sequence). V was clipped by 6 bases and J by 4 bases, with 29 bases between them. The CDR3 here is CASIPRDRRIAGRYNEQFF. DNA of the CDR3: TGTGCCAGCATCCCTCGGGACAGGAGAATAGCGGGGAGATACAATGAGCAGTTCTTC.

This clonotype was seen more than once but under ten times. The chain carries TRBV19 and TRBJ2-3; D is uncertain. Germline V gives CDR1 LNHDA, CDR2 SQIVND (reference sequence). CDR3 length: 14 amino acids. V lost 0 bases and J lost 2, with 6 bases in between. CDR3 in DNA: TGTGCCAGTAGTATAGAAATCTACACAGATACGCAGTATTTT. This gives the protein CASSIEIYTDTQYF. The complete variable domain, with remaining parts taken from reference TRBV19 and TRBJ2-3, reads DGGITQSPKYLFRKEGQNVTLSCEQNLNHDAMYWYRQDPGQGLRLIYYSQIVNDFQKGDIAEGYSVSREKKESFPLTVTSAQKNPTAFYLCASSIEIYTDTQYFGPGTRLTVL.

The chain combines TRBV19 with TRBJ2-1, with D perhaps given as TRBD1 or TRBD2 (6 bases each). The DNA end lines up better with TRBJ2-5; the J call may be wrong. The V gene's germline CDR1 is LNHDA and CDR2 SQIVND (reference sequence). The CDR3 is 15 amino acids. CDR3 DNA sequence: TGTGCCAGTAGTAAGGAGGAGGGGGTCCAAGAGACCCAGTACTTC. Its translation is CASSKEEGVQETQYF.

This clonotype occurred many times. This sequence joins TRBV7-9 and TRBJ2-7; D not resolved. Deletions cut 7 bases from V and 0 bases from J, with 10 bases between. This CDR3 has 13 residues. Germline CDR1 reads SEHNR; CDR2 reads FQNEAQ (reference sequence). CDR3 bases: TGTGCCAGCAAGCGAGACGGCTCCTACGAGCAGTACTTC. Protein: CASKRDGSYEQYF.

This sequence joins TRBV29-1 and TRBJ2-7; no firm D call. This CDR3 has 12 residues. From germline, CDR1 is SQVTM and CDR2 ANQGSEA. The ends were cut back, 5 bases at V and 5 bases at J, with 13 bases in the middle. The CDR3 nucleotides read TGCAGCGTTACCGGGTCAGGAGACGAGCAGTACTTC. Translated: CSVTGSGDEQYF.

The chain couples TRBV7-8 to TRBJ1-3; 11 bases line up with TRBD1. This CDR3 has 16 residues. J gave up 1 base and V 7 bases, and 6 bases lay outside the gene matches. CDR1 is SGHVS and CDR2 is FQNEAQ in the germline V gene. The CDR3 DNA sequence: TGTGCCAGCACCAGGACAGGGGGCATTTCTGGAAACACCATATATTTT. Its translation is CASTRTGGISGNTIYF.

Ten or more counts support this clonotype. The chain couples TRBV5-1 to TRBJ2-3; the match to TRBD2 covers 9 bases. This CDR3 is built from 16 residues. The trim removed 0 bases at V and 2 bases at J, leaving 4 bases unmatched. Germline lookup yields CDR1 SGHRS and CDR2 YFSETQ. As DNA, the CDR3 is TGCGCCAGCAGCTTGGAGGCGGGAGGGACCACAGATACGCAGTATTTT. Its protein product is CASSLEAGGTTDTQYF.

The chain joins TRBV20-1 to TRBJ2-1; 8 bases fit TRBD2. CDR3 length: 15 amino acids. The V segment lost 5 bases and the J segment 3 bases; nucleotides outside the gene matches: 9. Per germline, CDR1 DFQATT and CDR2 SNEGSKA (reference sequence). The CDR3 DNA reads TGCAGTGCTCGACCTCCGGGACTAGTCTACAATGAGCAGTTCTTC. This encodes CSARPPGLVYNEQFF.

This clonotype was picked up a small number of times. The chain combines TRBV5-6 with TRBJ2-1, with D tentatively TRBD2 (7 bases). Per germline, CDR1 SGHDT and CDR2 YYEEEE. V was shortened by 3 bases and J by 4 bases, with 20 bases between the two germline ends. The CDR3 consists of 17 residues. Here the CDR3 reads CASSSGVRGGGYNEQFF. The DNA of the CDR3 is TGTGCCAGCAGCTCTGGGGTCAGGGGCGGGGGTTACAATGAGCAGTTCTTC.

This clonotype was counted only a few times. The chain joins TRBV20-1 to TRBJ2-7, with D tentatively TRBD1 (5 bases). The CDR3 sequence is 13 residues long. V was cut by 3 bases and J by 0 bases, with 9 bases left in between. CDR1 is DFQATT and CDR2 is SNEGSKA in the germline V gene (reference sequence). CDR3 loop: CSASSDTSYEQYF. The DNA of the CDR3 is TGCAGTGCTAGCTCGGACACCTCCTACGAGCAGTACTTC.

This clonotype has only a few counts. The rearrangement links TRBV29-1 to TRBJ2-7; 13 positions match TRBD2. The CDR3 runs to 16 residues. Trimming removed 0 bases from V and 1 base from J; junction bases left unmatched: 3. Germline assignment: CDR1 SQVTM and CDR2 ANQGSEA. The CDR3 DNA reads TGCAGCGTTGAAGAATTGACTAGCGGGAGGTCCTACGAGCAGTACTTC. This sequence encodes CSVEELTSGRSYEQYF.